The entry that follows covers one T cell receptor (beta chain) sequence. Germline loops: CDR1 SGHAT, CDR2 FQDESV (reference sequence). There are 13 residues in the CDR3. V shed 5 bases, J shed 2 bases, and the junction held 2 bases outside the gene matches. The PCR used 60 Vbeta and 13 Jbeta primers. Produced via immunoSEQ multiplex PCR; TCRdb's table is partial and in-frame only. Its table lists 75,000 to 85,000 clones. This entry belongs to a study of cytomegalovirus exposure and HLA in healthy donors. The sequence was obtained from a man aged 50 to 59 in good health and CMV-seronegative. V gene TRBV11-1 combines with J gene TRBJ2-7, with TRBD1 identical over 8 bases. Source material: PBMCs. The CDR3 sequence is CASSRTGTYEQYF. CDR3 nucleotide sequence: TGTGCCAGCAGCCGGACAGGGACCTACGAGCAGTACTTC.